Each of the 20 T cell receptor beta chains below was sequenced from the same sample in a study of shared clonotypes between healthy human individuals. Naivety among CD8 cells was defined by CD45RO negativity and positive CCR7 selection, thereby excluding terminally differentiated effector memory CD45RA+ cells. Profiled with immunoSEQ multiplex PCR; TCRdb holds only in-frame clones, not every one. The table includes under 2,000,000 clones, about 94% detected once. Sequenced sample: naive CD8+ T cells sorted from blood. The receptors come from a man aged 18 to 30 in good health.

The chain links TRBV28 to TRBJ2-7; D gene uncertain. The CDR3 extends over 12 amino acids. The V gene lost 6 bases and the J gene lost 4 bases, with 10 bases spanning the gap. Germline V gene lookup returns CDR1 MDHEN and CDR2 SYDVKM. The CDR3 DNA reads TGTGCCAGCAGAGTTGGGTCGTACGAGCAGTACTTC. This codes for CASRVGSYEQYF.

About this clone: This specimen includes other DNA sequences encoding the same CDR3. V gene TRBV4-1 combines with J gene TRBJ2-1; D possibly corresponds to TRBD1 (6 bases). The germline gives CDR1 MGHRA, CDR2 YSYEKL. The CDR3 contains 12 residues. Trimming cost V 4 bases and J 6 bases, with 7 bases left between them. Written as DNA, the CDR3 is TGCGCCAGCAGCCTCAGGGGCAATGAGCAGTTCTTC. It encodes CASSLRGNEQFF.

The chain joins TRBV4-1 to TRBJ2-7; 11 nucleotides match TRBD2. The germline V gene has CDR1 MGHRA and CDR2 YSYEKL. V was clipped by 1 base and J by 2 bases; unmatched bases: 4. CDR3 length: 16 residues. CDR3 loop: CASSQATSGVAYEQYF. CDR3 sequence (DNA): TGCGCCAGCAGCCAAGCGACTAGCGGGGTTGCCTACGAGCAGTACTTC.

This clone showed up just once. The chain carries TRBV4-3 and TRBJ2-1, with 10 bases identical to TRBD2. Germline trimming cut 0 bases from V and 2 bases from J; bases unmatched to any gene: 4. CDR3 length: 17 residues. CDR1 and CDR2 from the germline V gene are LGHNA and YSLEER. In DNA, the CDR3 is TGCGCCAGCAGCCAAGATCGCCTAGCGGGAGCCTACAATGAGCAGTTCTTC. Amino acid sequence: CASSQDRLAGAYNEQFF.

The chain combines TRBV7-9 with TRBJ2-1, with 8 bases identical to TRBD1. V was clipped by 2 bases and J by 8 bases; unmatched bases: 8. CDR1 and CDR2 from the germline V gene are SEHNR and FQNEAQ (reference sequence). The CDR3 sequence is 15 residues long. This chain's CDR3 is CASSLMTGVYHEQFF. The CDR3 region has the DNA TGTGCCAGCAGCTTAATGACAGGGGTTTACCATGAGCAGTTCTTC.

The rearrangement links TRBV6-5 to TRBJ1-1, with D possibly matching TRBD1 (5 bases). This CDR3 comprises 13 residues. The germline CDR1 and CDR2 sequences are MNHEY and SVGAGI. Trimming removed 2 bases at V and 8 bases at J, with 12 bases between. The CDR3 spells CASSYGRGLEAFF. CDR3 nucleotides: TGTGCCAGCAGTTACGGTAGGGGCCTCGAAGCTTTCTTT.

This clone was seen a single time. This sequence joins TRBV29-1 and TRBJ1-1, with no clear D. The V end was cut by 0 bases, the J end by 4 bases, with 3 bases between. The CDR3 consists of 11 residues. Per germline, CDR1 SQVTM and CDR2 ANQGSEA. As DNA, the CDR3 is TGCAGCGTTGAAGATATCACTGAAGCTTTCTTT. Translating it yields CSVEDITEAFF.

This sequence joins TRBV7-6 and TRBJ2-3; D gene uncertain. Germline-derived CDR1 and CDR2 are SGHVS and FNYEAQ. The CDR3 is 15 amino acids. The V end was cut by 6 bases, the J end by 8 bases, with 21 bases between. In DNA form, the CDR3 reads TGTGCCAGCAGTCCAAGCGATGTGGCGTTTGGTACGCAGTATTTT. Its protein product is CASSPSDVAFGTQYF.

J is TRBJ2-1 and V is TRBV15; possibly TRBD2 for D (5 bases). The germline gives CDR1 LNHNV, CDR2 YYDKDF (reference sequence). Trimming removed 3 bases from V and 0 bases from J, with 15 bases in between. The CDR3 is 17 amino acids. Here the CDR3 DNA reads TGTGCCACCAGCAGCGGGGTGGGTACCCTCTCCTACAATGAGCAGTTCTTC. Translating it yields CATSSGVGTLSYNEQFF.

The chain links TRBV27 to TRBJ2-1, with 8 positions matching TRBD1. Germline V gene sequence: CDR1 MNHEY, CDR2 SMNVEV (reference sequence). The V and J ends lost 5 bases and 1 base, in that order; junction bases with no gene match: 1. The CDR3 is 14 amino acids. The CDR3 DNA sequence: TGTGCCAGCAGTCGGACAGGGTCCTACAATGAGCAGTTCTTC. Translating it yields CASSRTGSYNEQFF.

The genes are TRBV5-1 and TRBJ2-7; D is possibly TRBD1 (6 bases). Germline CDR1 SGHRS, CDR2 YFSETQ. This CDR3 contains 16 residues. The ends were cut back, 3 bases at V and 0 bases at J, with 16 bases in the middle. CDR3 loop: CASSWTGQTLSYEQYF. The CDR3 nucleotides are TGCGCCAGCAGCTGGACGGGACAAACCCTCTCCTACGAGCAGTACTTC.

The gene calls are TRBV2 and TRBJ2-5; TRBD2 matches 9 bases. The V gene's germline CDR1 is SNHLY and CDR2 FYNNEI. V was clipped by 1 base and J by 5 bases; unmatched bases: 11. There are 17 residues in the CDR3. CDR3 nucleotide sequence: TGTGCCAGCAGTGAAGGAGGGCTAGCGGGGAACTGGGAGACCCAGTACTTC. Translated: CASSEGGLAGNWETQYF.

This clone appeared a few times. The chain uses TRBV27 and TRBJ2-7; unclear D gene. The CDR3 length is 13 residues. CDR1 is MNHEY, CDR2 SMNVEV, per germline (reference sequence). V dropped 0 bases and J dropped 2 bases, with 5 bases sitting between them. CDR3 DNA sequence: TGTGCCAGCAGTTTATCGAGCCCCTACGAGCAGTACTTC. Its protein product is CASSLSSPYEQYF.

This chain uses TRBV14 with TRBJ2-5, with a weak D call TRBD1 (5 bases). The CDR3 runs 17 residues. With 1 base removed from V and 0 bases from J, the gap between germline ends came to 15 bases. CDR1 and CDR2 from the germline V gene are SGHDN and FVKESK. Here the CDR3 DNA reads TGTGCCAGCAGCCAAGCTGTCACAGGCGAGTACCAAGAGACCCAGTACTTC. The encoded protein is CASSQAVTGEYQETQYF. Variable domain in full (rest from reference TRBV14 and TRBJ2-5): EAGVTQFPSHSVIEKGQTVTLRCDPISGHDNLYWYRRVMGKEIKFLLHFVKESKQDESGMPNNRFLAERTGGTYSTLKVQPAELEDSGVYFCASSQAVTGEYQETQYFGPGTRLLVL.

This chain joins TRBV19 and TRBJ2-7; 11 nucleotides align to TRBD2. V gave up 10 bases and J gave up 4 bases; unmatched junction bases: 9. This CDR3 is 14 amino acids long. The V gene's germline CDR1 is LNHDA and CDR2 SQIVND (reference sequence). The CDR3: CATSIAGGLYEQYF. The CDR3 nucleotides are TGTGCCACTTCAATAGCGGGAGGGTTGTACGAGCAGTACTTC.

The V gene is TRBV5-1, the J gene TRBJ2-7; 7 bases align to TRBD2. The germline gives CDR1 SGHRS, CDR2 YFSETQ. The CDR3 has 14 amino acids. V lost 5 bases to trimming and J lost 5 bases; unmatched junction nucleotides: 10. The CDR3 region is CASRYVGGPNEQYF. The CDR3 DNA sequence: TGCGCCAGCAGGTATGTGGGAGGGCCCAACGAGCAGTACTTC.

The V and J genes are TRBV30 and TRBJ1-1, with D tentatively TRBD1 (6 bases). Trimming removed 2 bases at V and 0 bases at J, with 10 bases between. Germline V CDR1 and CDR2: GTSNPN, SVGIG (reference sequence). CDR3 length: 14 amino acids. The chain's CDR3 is CAWSHGGLNTEAFF. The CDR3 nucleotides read TGTGCCTGGAGTCATGGGGGGCTGAACACTGAAGCTTTCTTT.

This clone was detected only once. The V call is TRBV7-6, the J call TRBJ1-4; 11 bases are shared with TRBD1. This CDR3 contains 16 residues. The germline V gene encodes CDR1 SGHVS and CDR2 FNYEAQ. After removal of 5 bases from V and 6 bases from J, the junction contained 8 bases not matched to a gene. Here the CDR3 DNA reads TGTGCCAGCAGCCACCCCCGGGACAGGGGGGATGAAAAACTGTTTTTT. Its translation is CASSHPRDRGDEKLFF.

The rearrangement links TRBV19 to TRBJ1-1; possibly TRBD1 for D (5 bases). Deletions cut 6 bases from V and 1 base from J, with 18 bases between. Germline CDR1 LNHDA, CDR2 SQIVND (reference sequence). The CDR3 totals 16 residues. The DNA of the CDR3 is TGTGCCAGTAGGGGGGGACGGGAGGGACCGAACACTGAAGCTTTCTTT. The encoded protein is CASRGGREGPNTEAFF.

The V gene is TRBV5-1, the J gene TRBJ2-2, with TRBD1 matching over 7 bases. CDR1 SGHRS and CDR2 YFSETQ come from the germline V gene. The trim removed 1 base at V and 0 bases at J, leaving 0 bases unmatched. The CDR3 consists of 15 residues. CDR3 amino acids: CASSLTGANTGELFF. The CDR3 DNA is TGCGCCAGCAGCTTGACAGGGGCGAACACCGGGGAGCTGTTTTTT.